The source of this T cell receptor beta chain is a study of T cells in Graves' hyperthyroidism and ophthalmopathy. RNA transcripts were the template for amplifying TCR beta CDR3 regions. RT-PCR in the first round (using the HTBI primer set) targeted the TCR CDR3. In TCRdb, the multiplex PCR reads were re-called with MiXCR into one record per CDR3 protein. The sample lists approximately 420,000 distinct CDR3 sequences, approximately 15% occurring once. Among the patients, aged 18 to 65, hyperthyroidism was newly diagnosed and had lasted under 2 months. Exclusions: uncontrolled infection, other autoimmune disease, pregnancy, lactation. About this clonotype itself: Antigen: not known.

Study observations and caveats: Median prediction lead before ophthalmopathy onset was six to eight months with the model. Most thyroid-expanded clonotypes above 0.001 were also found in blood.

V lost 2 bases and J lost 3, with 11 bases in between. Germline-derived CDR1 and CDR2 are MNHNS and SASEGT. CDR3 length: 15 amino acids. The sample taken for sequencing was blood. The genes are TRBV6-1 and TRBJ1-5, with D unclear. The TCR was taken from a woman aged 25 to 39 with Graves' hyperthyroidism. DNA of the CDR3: TGTGCCAGCAGTGAACTGGGCGGGTACAATCAGCCCCAGCATTTT. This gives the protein CASSELGGYNQPQHF.